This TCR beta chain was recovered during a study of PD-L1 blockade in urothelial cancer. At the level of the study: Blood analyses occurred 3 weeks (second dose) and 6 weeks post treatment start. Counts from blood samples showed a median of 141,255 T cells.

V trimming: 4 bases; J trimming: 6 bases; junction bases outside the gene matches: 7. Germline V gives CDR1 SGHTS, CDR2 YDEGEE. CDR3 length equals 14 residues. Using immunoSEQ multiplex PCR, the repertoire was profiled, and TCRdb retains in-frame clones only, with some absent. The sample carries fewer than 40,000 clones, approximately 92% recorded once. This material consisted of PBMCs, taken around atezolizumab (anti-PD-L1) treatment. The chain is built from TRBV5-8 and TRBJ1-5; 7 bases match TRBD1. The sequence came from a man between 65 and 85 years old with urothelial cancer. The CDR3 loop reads CASSRSRGLQPQHF. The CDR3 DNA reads TGTGCCAGCAGCCGATCGAGGGGGCTTCAGCCCCAGCATTTT.